Shown below are 19 T cell receptor beta chains from a single sample sequenced in a study of CD8 T cells in Susac syndrome. Reverse transcription of roughly 0.5 to 1 ug RNA used random hexamers. In TCRdb, the immunoSEQ multiplex PCR reads were re-called with MiXCR into one record per CDR3 protein. This sample carries around 150,000 distinct CDR3 sequences, 85% to 95% of them seen once, and the ten largest clones take more than 0.15%. The sample consisted of CD8+ T cells from PBMCs. These receptors were collected from a human donor with Susac syndrome.

The rearrangement uses TRBV6-5 and TRBJ2-7; no firm D call. V was pared by 6 bases and J by 3 bases, with 15 bases between. Germline-derived CDR1 and CDR2 are MNHEY and SVGAGI. This CDR3 spans 14 amino acids. CDR3 sequence reads: CASSDGSTVYEQYF. The CDR3 nucleotides are TGTGCCAGCAGCGACGGATCAACAGTCTACGAGCAGTACTTC.

The J gene is TRBJ2-3, the V gene TRBV28, with 8 bases lining up with TRBD2. Losses at the gene ends were 2 bases for V and 4 bases for J; bases not matched to a gene: 8. The CDR3 is made up of 16 amino acids. CDR1 and CDR2 (germline): MDHEN, SYDVKM. This CDR3 reads CASSLAVKRESDTQYF. The CDR3 DNA is TGTGCCAGCAGTTTAGCGGTAAAGCGGGAGTCAGATACGCAGTATTTT.

V gene TRBV13 combines with J gene TRBJ2-7; 10 bases map to TRBD2. This CDR3 contains 15 residues. Germline V gene lookup returns CDR1 PRHDT and CDR2 FYEKMQ (reference sequence). V shed 5 bases and J 3 bases; nucleotides not matched to a gene: 7. CDR3 residues: CASSNTSGVNYEQYF. The DNA for the CDR3 is TGTGCCAGCAGCAATACTAGCGGGGTAAACTACGAGCAGTACTTC. Supplemented by reference TRBV13 and TRBJ2-7, the full variable domain reads AAGVIQSPRHLIKEKRETATLKCYPIPRHDTVYWYQQGPGQDPQFLISFYEKMQSDKGSIPDRFSAQQFSDYHSELNMSSLELGDSALYFCASSNTSGVNYEQYFGPGTRLTVT.

CDR3 sequence reads: CAWSARTRDTEAFF. Here the CDR3 DNA reads TGTGCCTGGAGTGCCCGCACCAGGGACACTGAAGCTTTCTTT. The chain employs TRBV30 and TRBJ1-1; perhaps TRBD1 as D (5 bases). Per germline, CDR1 GTSNPN and CDR2 SVGIG (reference sequence). Trimming shortened V by 1 base and J by 3 bases, and 12 bases separated the two germline ends. This CDR3 spans 14 amino acids.

The V gene is TRBV12-3 or TRBV12-4, the J gene TRBJ2-1, with D hard to call. V shed 0 bases and J shed 12 bases, with 6 bases lying between them. The CDR3 consists of 11 residues. For the CDR3, the DNA is TGTGCCAGCAGTTTAGCGCTCGTGCAGTTCTTC. Translation: CASSLALVQFF.

The chain uses TRBV28 and TRBJ1-5; D gene uncertain. The V gene lost 8 bases and the J gene lost 2 bases, with 16 bases spanning the gap. There are 15 residues in the CDR3. Germline-derived CDR1 and CDR2 are MDHEN and SYDVKM. In nucleotides, the CDR3 is TGTGCCAGCGGCTTGCGTAGGGAGGGCAATCAGCCCCAGCATTTT. It specifies CASGLRREGNQPQHF.

This chain joins TRBV4-1 and TRBJ1-5; D is unresolved. CDR3 size: 15 residues. CDR1 is MGHRA, CDR2 YSYEKL, per germline. V was clipped by 4 bases and J by 2 bases, with 12 bases between them. CDR3 in amino acids: CASSPPGLRNQPQHF. The CDR3 DNA is TGCGCCAGCAGCCCCCCGGGCCTCCGCAATCAGCCCCAGCATTTT.

This rearrangement joins TRBV7-2 to TRBJ2-1, with D unclear. Trimming pared 4 bases from V and 12 bases from J, leaving 10 bases between. CDR1 SGHTA and CDR2 FQGNSA come from the germline V gene. The CDR3 runs 11 residues. In nucleotides, the CDR3 is TGTGCCAGCAGCTCGGCTTTCGGGCAGTTCTTC. Protein product: CASSSAFGQFF.

This chain joins TRBV5-1 and TRBJ2-7; 11 bases line up with TRBD1. The V segment lost 2 bases and the J segment 6 bases; nucleotides outside the gene matches: 13. This CDR3 is built from 17 residues. The germline CDR1 and CDR2 sequences are SGHRS and YFSETQ. CDR3 in amino acids: CASSLGTGGDLFSEQYF. DNA for the CDR3: TGCGCCAGCAGCTTAGGGACAGGGGGGGATCTGTTCTCCGAGCAGTACTTC.

CDR3 residues: CASSSDGSSYNEQFF. The CDR3 nucleotides read TGTGCCAGCAGCTCGGACGGGAGCTCCTACAATGAGCAGTTCTTC. The rearrangement joins TRBV13 to TRBJ2-1; the D gene is possibly TRBD2 (6 bases). The germline gives CDR1 PRHDT, CDR2 FYEKMQ (reference sequence). Trimming took off 4 bases at V and 0 bases at J, with 10 bases between the two ends. The length of the CDR3 is 15 residues.

The rearrangement joins TRBV18 to TRBJ2-7, with D perhaps TRBD1 or TRBD2 (5 bases each). Germline CDR1 is KGHSH and CDR2 is LQKENI. This CDR3 contains 11 residues. V was shortened by 6 bases and J by 3 bases, with 6 bases between the two germline ends. This CDR3 is CASSGDYEQYF. CDR3 in DNA: TGTGCCAGCTCGGGGGACTACGAGCAGTACTTC.

CDR3 coding DNA: TGTGCCAGCAGTTACTCGGATGGCGGCACCGGGGAGCTGTTTTTT. Translating gives CASSYSDGGTGELFF. V usage is TRBV6-5 and J usage is TRBJ2-2, with unresolved D. This CDR3 region has 15 residues. Germline V CDR1 and CDR2: MNHEY, SVGAGI. The ends were cut back, 0 bases at V and 4 bases at J, with 9 bases in the middle.

The count of this clonotype is one. The rearrangement links TRBV12-3 or TRBV12-4 to TRBJ1-5; D gene ambiguous. Trimming removed 2 bases from V and 0 bases from J, with 5 bases in between. CDR3 size: 14 residues. CDR3 amino acids: CASSLWGSNQPQHF. The CDR3 nucleotides read TGTGCCAGCAGTTTATGGGGTAGCAATCAGCCCCAGCATTTT.

The V gene is TRBV21-1, the J gene TRBJ2-1; the table's D call, TRBD2, has no DNA check behind it. TRBV21-1 is flagged as a pseudogene. CDR3 size: 13 residues. The DNA for the CDR3 is TGTGCCAGCAGCCCCCGGAGGGTCGATGAGCAGTTCTTC. Amino acids: CASSPRRVDEQFF.

This chain joins TRBV5-1 and TRBJ2-7, with TRBD1 identical over 8 bases. Trimming removed 4 bases from V and 1 base from J; junction bases left unmatched: 10. This CDR3 is built from 16 residues. The V gene's germline CDR1 is SGHRS and CDR2 YFSETQ. CDR3 in amino acids: CASSPYGQGSSYEQYF. The CDR3 DNA sequence: TGCGCCAGCAGCCCTTATGGACAGGGAAGTTCCTACGAGCAGTACTTC.

The rearrangement uses TRBV11-2 and TRBJ2-5; TRBD1 or TRBD2 may be the D gene (5 bases each). Trimming cost V 5 bases and J 2 bases, with 9 bases left between them. Germline lookup yields CDR1 SGHAT and CDR2 FQNNGV. The CDR3 covers 13 residues. The CDR3 loop is CASSPGPQETQYF. CDR3 coding DNA: TGTGCCAGCAGCCCGGGACCTCAAGAGACCCAGTACTTC. Complete variable domain (other parts from reference TRBV11-2 and TRBJ2-5): EAGVAQSPRYKIIEKRQSVAFWCNPISGHATLYWYQQILGQGPKLLIQFQNNGVVDDSQLPKDRFSAERLKGVDSTLKIQPAKLEDSAVYLCASSPGPQETQYFGPGTRLLVL.

This chain links TRBV9 with TRBJ1-2; a possible D gene is TRBD1 (6 bases). The CDR3 extends over 14 amino acids. Per the germline V gene, CDR1 is SGDLS and CDR2 is YYNGEE. V dropped 2 bases and J dropped 8 bases, with 16 bases sitting between them. This chain's CDR3 is CASSVNLGGQGYTF. The DNA of the CDR3 is TGTGCCAGCAGCGTTAATCTTGGGGGCCAGGGCTACACCTTC.

CDR3 region: CAIRDSHTYNEQFF. The CDR3 DNA is TGTGCCATCAGGGACAGTCATACATACAATGAGCAGTTCTTC. The gene calls are TRBV10-3 and TRBJ2-1, with D possibly matching TRBD1 (6 bases). The V and J ends lost 6 bases and 4 bases respectively, with 13 bases between them. The CDR3 length is 14 residues. CDR1 and CDR2 from the germline V gene are ENHRY and SYGVKD.

This chain links TRBV5-1 with TRBJ2-1; weak D call: TRBD1 (5 bases). CDR3 size: 15 residues. Germline lookup yields CDR1 SGHRS and CDR2 YFSETQ. Trimming left V 3 bases short and J 5 bases short, with 15 bases between. CDR3 nucleotide sequence: TGCGCCAGCAGCTCCGACAGACCCGGCGACAATGAGCAGTTCTTC. The encoded protein is CASSSDRPGDNEQFF.